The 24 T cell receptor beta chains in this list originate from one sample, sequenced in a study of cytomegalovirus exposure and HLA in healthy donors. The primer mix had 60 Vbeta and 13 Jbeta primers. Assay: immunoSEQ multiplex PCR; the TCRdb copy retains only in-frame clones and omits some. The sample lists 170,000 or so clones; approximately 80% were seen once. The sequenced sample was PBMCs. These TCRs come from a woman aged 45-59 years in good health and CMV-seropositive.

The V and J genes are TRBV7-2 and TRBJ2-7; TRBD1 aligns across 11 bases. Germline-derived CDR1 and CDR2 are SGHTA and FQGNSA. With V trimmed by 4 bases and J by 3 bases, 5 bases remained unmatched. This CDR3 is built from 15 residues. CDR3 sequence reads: CASSSGQGVDYEQYF. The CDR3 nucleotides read TGTGCCAGCAGCTCGGGACAGGGGGTAGACTACGAGCAGTACTTC.

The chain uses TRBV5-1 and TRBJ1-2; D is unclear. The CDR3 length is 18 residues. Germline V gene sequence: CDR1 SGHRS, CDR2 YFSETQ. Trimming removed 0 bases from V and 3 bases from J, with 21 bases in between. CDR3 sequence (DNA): TGCGCCAGCAGCTTGGGAGGTGGCGGGGTGCCCTCTGACTATGGCTACACCTTC. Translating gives CASSLGGGGVPSDYGYTF.

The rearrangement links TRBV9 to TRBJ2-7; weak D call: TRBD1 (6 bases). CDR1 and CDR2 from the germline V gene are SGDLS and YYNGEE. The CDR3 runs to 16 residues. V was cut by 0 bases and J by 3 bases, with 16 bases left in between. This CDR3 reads CASSVVPGTSFYEQYF. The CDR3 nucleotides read TGTGCCAGCAGCGTAGTCCCCGGGACAAGCTTCTACGAGCAGTACTTC.

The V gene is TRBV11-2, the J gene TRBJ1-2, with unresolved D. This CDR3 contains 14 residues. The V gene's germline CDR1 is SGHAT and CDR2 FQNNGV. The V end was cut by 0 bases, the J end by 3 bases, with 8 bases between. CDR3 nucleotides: TGTGCCAGCAGCTTAGATTTAACAGACTATGGCTACACCTTC. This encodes CASSLDLTDYGYTF.

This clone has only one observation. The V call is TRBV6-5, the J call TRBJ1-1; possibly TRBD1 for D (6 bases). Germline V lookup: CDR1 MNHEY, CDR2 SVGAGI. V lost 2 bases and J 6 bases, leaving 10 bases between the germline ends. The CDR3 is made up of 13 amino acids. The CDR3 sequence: CASSYRAGAEAFF. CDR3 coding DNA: TGTGCCAGCAGTTACAGGGCAGGGGCTGAAGCTTTCTTT.

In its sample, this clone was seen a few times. The CDR3 sequence is CASSEASGLTDTQYF. The CDR3 coding sequence is TGTGCCAGCAGCGAGGCTAGCGGACTCACAGATACGCAGTATTTT. This chain links TRBV9 with TRBJ2-3; the match to TRBD2 covers 7 bases. V lost 3 bases to trimming and J lost 2 bases; unmatched junction nucleotides: 6. The V gene's germline CDR1 is SGDLS and CDR2 YYNGEE. CDR3 size: 15 residues.

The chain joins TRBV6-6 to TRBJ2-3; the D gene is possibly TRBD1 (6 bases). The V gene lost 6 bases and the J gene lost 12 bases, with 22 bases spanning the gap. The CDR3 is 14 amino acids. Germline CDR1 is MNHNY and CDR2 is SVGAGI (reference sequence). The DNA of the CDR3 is TGTGCCAGCAGAGAGGGGGAATCCCTGCTCAGCCAGTATTTT. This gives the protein CASREGESLLSQYF.

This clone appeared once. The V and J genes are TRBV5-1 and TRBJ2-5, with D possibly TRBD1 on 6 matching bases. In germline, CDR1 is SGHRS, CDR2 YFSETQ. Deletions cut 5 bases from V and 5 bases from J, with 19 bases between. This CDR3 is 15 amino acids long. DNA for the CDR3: TGCGCCAGCAGTGCCGGGACACCATCTGGGGAGACCCAGTACTTC. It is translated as CASSAGTPSGETQYF.

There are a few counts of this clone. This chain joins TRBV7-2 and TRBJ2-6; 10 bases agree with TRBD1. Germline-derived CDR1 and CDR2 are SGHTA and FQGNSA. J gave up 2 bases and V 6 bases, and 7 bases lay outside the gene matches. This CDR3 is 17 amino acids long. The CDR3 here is CASSPGTGVPGANVLTF. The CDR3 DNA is TGTGCCAGCAGTCCGGGGACAGGGGTCCCTGGGGCCAACGTCCTGACTTTC.

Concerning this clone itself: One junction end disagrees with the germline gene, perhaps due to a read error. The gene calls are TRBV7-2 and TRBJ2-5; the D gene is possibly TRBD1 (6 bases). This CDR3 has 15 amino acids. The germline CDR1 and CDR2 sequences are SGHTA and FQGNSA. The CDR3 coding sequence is TGTGCCAGCAGCGACCAGAAGGACAGCCAAGAGGCCCAGTACTTC. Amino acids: CASSDQKDSQEAQYF.

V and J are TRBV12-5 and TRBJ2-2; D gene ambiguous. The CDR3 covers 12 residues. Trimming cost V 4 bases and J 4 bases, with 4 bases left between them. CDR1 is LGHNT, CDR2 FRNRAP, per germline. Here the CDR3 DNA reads TGTGCTAGTGGTTACTCCACCGGGGAGCTGTTTTTT. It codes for CASGYSTGELFF.

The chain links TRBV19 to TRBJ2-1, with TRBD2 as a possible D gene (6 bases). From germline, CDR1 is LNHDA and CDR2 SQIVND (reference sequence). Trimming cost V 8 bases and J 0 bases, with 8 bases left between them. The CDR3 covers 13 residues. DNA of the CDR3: TGTGCCAGTGCGGGGAGCTCCTACAATGAGCAGTTCTTC. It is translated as CASAGSSYNEQFF.

The DNA of the CDR3 is TGTGCCAGCAGTTTATGGCCCGGGAGGGGAACTGAAGCTTTCTTT. Its translation is CASSLWPGRGTEAFF. The chain combines TRBV27 with TRBJ1-1; D possibly corresponds to TRBD1 (5 bases). Trimming took off 1 base at V and 5 bases at J, with 14 bases between the two ends. The germline gives CDR1 MNHEY, CDR2 SMNVEV (reference sequence). The CDR3 is 15 residues long.

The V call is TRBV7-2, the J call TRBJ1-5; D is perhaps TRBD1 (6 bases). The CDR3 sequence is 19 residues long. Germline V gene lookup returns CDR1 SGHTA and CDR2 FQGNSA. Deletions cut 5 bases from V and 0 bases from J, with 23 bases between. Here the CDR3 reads CASSPLSTGVGYSNQPQHF. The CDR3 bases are TGTGCCAGCAGCCCACTCTCGACAGGAGTGGGTTATAGCAATCAGCCCCAGCATTTT.

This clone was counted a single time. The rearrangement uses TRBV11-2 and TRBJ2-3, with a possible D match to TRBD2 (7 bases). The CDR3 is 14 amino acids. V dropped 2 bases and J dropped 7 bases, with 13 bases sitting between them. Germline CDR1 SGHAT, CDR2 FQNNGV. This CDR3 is CASSLNREGNTQYF. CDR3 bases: TGTGCCAGCAGCTTAAACAGGGAGGGAAATACGCAGTATTTT.

CDR3: CASSRTGSYEQYF. The CDR3 nucleotides are TGTGCCAGCAGTCGGACAGGATCCTACGAGCAGTACTTC. The chain uses TRBV6-5 and TRBJ2-7, with 7 bases that match TRBD1. After removal of 5 bases from V and 1 base from J, the junction contained 2 bases not matched to a gene. Germline assignment: CDR1 MNHEY and CDR2 SVGAGI. CDR3 size: 13 residues.

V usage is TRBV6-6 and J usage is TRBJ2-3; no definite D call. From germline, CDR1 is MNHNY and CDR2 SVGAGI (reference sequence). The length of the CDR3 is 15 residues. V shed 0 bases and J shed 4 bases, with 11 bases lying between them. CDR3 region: CASSYSSQRADTQYF. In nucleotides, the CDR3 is TGTGCCAGCAGTTACTCGAGCCAAAGAGCAGATACGCAGTATTTT.

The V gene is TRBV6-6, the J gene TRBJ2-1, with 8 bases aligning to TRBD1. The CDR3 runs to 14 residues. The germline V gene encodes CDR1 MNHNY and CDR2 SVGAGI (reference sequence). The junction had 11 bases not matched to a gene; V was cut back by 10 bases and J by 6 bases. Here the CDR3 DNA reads TGTGCCACCTCACGACAGGGGTTTGGCAATGAGCAGTTCTTC. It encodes CATSRQGFGNEQFF.

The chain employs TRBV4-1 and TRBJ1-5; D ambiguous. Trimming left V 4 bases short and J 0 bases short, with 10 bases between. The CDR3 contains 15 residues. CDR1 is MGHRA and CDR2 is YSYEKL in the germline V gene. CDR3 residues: CASSPLYYSNQPQHF. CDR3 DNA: TGCGCCAGCAGCCCGCTATATTATAGCAATCAGCCCCAGCATTTT.

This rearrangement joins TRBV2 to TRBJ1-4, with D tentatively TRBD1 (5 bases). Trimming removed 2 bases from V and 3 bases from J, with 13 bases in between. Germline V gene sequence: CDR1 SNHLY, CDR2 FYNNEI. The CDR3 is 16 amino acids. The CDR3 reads CASSERWRGPNEKLFF. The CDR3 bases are TGTGCCAGCAGTGAAAGGTGGAGGGGCCCTAATGAAAAACTGTTTTTT. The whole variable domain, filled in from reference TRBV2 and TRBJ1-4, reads EPEVTQTPSHQVTQMGQEVILRCVPISNHLYFYWYRQILGQKVEFLVSFYNNEISEKSEIFDDQFSVERPDGSNFTLKIRSTKLEDSAMYFCASSERWRGPNEKLFFGSGTQLSVL.

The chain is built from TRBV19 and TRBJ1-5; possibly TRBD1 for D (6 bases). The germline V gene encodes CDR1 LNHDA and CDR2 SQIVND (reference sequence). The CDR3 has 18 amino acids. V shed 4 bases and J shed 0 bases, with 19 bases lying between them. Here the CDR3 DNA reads TGTGCCAGTAGTACTCACAACCACAGGGACCCTAGCAATCAGCCCCAGCATTTT. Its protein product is CASSTHNHRDPSNQPQHF.

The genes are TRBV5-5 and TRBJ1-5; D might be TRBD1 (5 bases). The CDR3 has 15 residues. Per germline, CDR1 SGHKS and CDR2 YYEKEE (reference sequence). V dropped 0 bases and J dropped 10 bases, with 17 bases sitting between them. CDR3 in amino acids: CASSLAGREVGPQHF. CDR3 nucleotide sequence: TGTGCCAGCAGCTTGGCCGGCAGGGAGGTTGGACCCCAGCATTTT.

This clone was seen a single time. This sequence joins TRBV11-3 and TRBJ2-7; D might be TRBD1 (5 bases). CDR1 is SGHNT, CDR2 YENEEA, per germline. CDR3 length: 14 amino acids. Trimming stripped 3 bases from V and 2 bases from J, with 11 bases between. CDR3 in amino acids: CASSFLTGAYEQYF. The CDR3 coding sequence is TGTGCCAGCAGCTTTCTCACAGGAGCCTACGAGCAGTACTTC.

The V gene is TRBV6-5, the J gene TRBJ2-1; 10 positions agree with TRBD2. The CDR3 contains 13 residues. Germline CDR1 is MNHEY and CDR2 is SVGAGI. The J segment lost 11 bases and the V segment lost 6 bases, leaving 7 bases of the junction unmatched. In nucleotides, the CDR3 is TGTGCCAGCAGGGTTGGGACTAGCGAGAAGCAGTTCTTC. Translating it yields CASRVGTSEKQFF.